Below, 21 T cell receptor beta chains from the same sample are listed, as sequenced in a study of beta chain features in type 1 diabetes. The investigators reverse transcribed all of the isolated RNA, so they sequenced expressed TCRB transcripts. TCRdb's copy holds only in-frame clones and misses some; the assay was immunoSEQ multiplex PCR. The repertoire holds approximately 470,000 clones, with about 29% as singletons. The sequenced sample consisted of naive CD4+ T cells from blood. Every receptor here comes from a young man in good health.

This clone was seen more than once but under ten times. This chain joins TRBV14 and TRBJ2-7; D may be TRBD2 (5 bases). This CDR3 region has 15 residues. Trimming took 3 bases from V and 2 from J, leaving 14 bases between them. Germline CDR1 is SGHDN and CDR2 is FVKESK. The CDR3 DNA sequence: TGTGCCAGCAGCCATCTTGGAGGTGCCCCCTACGAGCAGTACTTC. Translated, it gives CASSHLGGAPYEQYF.

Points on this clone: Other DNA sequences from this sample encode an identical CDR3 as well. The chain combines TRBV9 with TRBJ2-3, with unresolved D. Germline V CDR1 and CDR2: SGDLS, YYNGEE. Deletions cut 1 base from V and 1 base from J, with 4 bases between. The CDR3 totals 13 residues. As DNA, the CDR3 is TGTGCCAGCAGCGTACCCGGCACAGATACGCAGTATTTT. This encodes CASSVPGTDTQYF.

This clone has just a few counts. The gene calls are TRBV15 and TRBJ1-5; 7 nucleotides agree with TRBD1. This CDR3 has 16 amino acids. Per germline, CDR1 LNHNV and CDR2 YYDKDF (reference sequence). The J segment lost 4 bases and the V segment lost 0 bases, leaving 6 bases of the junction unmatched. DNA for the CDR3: TGTGCCACCAGCAGAGACCCCGGGACAGATAATCAGCCCCAGCATTTT. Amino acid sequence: CATSRDPGTDNQPQHF.

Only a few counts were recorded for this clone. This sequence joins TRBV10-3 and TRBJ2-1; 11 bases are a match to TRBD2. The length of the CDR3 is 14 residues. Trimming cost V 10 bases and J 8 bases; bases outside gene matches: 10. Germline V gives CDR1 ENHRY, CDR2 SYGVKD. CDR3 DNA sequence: TGTGCCACGGTAGCGGGAGGGACGCGGGATGAGCAGTTCTTC. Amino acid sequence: CATVAGGTRDEQFF.

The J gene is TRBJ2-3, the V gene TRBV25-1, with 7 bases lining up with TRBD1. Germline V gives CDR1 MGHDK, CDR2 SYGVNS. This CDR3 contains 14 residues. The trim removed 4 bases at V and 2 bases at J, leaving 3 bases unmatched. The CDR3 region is CASSVTGVTDTQYF. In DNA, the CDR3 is TGTGCCAGCAGTGTTACAGGGGTCACAGATACGCAGTATTTT.

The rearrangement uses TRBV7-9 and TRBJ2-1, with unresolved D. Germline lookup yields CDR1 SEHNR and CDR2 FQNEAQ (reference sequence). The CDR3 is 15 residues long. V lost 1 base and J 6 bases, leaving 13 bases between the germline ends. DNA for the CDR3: TGTGCCAGCAGCTTAGGATCCAACCTGGGCAATGAGCAGTTCTTC. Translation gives CASSLGSNLGNEQFF.

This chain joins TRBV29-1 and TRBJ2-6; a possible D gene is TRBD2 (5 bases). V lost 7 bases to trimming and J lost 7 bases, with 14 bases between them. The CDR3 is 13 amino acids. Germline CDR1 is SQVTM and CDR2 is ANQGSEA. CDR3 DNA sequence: TGCAGCGCCGCGGAGGACGGCGCCAACGTCCTGACTTTC. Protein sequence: CSAAEDGANVLTF.

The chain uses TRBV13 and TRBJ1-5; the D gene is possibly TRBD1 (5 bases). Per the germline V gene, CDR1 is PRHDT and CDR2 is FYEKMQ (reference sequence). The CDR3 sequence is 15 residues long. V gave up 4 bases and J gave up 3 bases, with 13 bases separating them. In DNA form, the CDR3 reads TGTGCCAGCAGCTCATCTGGGGGATACAATCAGCCCCAGCATTTT. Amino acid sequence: CASSSSGGYNQPQHF.

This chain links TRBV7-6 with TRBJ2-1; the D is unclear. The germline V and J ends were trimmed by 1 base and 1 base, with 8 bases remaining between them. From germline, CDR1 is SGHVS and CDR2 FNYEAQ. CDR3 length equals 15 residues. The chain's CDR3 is CASSLVSASYNEQFF. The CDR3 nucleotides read TGTGCCAGCAGCTTAGTCAGCGCTTCCTACAATGAGCAGTTCTTC.

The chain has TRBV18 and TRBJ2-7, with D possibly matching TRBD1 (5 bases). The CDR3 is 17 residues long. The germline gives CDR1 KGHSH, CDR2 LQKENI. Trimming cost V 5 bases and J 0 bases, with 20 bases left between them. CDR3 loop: CASSKLPQGVSSYEQYF. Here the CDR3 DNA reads TGTGCCAGCTCAAAATTGCCCCAGGGCGTCAGCTCCTACGAGCAGTACTTC.

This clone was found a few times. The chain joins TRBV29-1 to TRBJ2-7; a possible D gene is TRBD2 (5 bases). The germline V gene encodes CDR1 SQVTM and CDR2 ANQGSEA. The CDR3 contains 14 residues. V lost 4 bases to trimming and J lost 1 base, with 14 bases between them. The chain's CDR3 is CSVGASGVSYEQYF. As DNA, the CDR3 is TGCAGCGTTGGGGCCTCCGGGGTTTCCTACGAGCAGTACTTC.

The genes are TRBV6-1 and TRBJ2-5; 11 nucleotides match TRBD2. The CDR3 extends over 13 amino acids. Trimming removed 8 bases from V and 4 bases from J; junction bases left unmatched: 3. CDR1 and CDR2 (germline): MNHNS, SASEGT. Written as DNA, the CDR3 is TGTGCCAGCCGGACTAGCGGGTCAGAGACCCAGTACTTC. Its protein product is CASRTSGSETQYF.

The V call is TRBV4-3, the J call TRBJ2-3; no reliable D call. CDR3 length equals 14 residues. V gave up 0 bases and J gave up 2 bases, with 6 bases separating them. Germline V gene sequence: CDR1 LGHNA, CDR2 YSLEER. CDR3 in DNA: TGCGCCAGCAGCCAAGATACAGCCACAGATACGCAGTATTTT. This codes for CASSQDTATDTQYF.

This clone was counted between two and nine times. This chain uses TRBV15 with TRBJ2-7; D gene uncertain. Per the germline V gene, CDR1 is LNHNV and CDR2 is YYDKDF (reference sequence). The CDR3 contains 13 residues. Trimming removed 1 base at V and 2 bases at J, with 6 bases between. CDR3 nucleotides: TGTGCCACCAGCAGAGTACCAGCCTACGAGCAGTACTTC. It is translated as CATSRVPAYEQYF.

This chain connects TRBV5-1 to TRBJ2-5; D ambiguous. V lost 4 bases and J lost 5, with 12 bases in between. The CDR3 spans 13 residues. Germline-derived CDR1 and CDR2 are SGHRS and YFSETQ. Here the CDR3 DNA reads TGCGCCAGCAGCACGACGGACGAGGAGACCCAGTACTTC. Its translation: CASSTTDEETQYF.

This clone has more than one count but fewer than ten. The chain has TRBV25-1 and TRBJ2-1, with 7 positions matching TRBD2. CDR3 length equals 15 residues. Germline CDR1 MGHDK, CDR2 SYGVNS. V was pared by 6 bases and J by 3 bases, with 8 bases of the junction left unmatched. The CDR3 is CASRERGSSYNEQFF. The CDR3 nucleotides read TGTGCCAGCAGGGAGCGGGGCAGCAGCTACAATGAGCAGTTCTTC.

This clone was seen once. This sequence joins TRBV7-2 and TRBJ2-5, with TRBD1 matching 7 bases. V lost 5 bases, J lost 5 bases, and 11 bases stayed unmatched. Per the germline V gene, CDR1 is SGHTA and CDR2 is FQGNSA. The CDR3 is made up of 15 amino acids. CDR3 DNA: TGTGCCAGCAGCACAGGACAGGCCGGGTTGGAGACCCAGTACTTC. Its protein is CASSTGQAGLETQYF.

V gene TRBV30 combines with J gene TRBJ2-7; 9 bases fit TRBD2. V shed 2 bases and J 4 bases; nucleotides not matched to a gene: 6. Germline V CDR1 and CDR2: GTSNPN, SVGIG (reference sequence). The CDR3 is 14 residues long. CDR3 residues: CAWSLGLASYEQYF. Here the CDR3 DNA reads TGTGCCTGGAGTCTTGGACTAGCGAGTTACGAGCAGTACTTC.

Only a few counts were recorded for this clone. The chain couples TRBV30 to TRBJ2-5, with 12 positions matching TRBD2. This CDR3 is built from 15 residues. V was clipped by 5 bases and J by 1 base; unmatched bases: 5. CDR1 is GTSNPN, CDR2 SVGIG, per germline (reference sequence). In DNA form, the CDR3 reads TGTGCCTGGGGGGGACTAGCGGGCCCCCAAGAGACCCAGTACTTC. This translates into CAWGGLAGPQETQYF.

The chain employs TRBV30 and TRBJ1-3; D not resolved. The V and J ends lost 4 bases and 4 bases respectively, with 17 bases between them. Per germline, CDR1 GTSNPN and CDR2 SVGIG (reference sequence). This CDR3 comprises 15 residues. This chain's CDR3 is CAWNQARRAGNTIYF. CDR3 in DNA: TGTGCCTGGAATCAGGCCAGACGGGCGGGAAACACCATATATTTT.

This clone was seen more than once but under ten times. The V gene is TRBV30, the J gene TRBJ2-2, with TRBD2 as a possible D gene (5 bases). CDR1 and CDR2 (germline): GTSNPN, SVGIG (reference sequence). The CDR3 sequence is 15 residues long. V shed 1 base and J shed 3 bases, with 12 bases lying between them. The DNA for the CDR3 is TGTGCCTGGAGTGGTGATGGGCGGGACACCGGGGAGCTGTTTTTT. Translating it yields CAWSGDGRDTGELFF.